The 26 T cell receptor beta chains given below trace back to one sample, sequenced in a study of OX40 agonist ivuxolimab in advanced cancers. Profiled with immunoSEQ multiplex PCR; TCRdb holds only in-frame clones, not every one. Of about 68,000 clones detected, 80% to 95% appear once; the ten largest clones hold less than 6%. Sequencing used CD4+ or CD8+ T cells sorted from blood, obtained in a trial of the OX40 agonist ivuxolimab. These receptors were taken from an adult with an advanced solid tumor such as melanoma, head and neck, liver or kidney cancer.

The chain couples TRBV28 to TRBJ2-7, with D possibly being TRBD1 (6 bases). The V gene's germline CDR1 is MDHEN and CDR2 SYDVKM. CDR3 length: 13 amino acids. The V and J ends lost 8 bases and 1 base respectively, with 12 bases between them. The CDR3 nucleotides read TGTGCCAGCGGACAAACAGGGTCCTACGAGCAGTACTTC. It yields the protein CASGQTGSYEQYF.

This clone has just a few counts. The rearrangement uses TRBV29-1 and TRBJ2-7; a possible D gene is TRBD1 (6 bases). Germline V lookup: CDR1 SQVTM, CDR2 ANQGSEA. The CDR3 length is 12 residues. V lost 4 bases, J lost 0 bases, and 7 bases lay in between. CDR3: CSVGDNSYEQYF. The CDR3 nucleotides are TGCAGCGTTGGGGACAACTCCTACGAGCAGTACTTC.

V and J are TRBV4-1 and TRBJ2-7; 11 bases are a match to TRBD1. V was pared by 1 base and J by 4 bases, with 3 bases of the junction left unmatched. CDR1 and CDR2 (germline): MGHRA, YSYEKL. The CDR3 has 15 residues. The CDR3 DNA sequence: TGCGCCAGCAGCCAAGCAGGACAGGGGGCTTACGAGCAGTACTTC. Encoded protein: CASSQAGQGAYEQYF.

The chain links TRBV5-1 to TRBJ1-4; D uncertain. CDR1 and CDR2 from the germline V gene are SGHRS and YFSETQ. Trimming cost V 0 bases and J 3 bases, with 12 bases left between them. This CDR3 comprises 16 residues. CDR3 nucleotide sequence: TGCGCCAGCAGCTTGGTCGCCGGCCCCTCTAATGAAAAACTGTTTTTT. This encodes CASSLVAGPSNEKLFF.

As regards this clone: The same CDR3 also results from other DNA sequences found in this sample. V usage is TRBV6-5 and J usage is TRBJ2-7; D uncertain. Germline CDR1 reads MNHEY; CDR2 reads SVGAGI. CDR3 length equals 12 residues. Trimming stripped 8 bases from V and 0 bases from J, with 8 bases between. CDR3 protein: CASSSVSYEQYF. For the CDR3, the DNA is TGTGCCAGCTCGAGCGTCTCCTACGAGCAGTACTTC.

This chain uses TRBV14 with TRBJ2-7, with TRBD1 as a possible D gene (6 bases). In germline, CDR1 is SGHDN, CDR2 FVKESK. The CDR3 length is 14 residues. Deletions cut 1 base from V and 4 bases from J, with 11 bases between. In DNA form, the CDR3 reads TGTGCCAGCAGCCAAGGAGGGGGTCCTTACGAGCAGTACTTC. Protein: CASSQGGGPYEQYF.

The rearrangement uses TRBV7-9 and TRBJ2-5, with D maybe TRBD2 (6 bases). Germline V gives CDR1 SEHNR, CDR2 FQNEAQ (reference sequence). With 1 base removed from V and 4 bases from J, the gap between germline ends came to 19 bases. The CDR3 consists of 17 residues. The CDR3 DNA reads as TGTGCCAGCAGCTTAGTTTTTGGGACTCGGCCGGCAGAGACCCAGTACTTC. Its protein product is CASSLVFGTRPAETQYF.

The chain links TRBV29-1 to TRBJ2-5, with 8 bases identical to TRBD2. Germline CDR1 and CDR2: SQVTM and ANQGSEA. Losses at the gene ends were 3 bases for V and 4 bases for J; bases not matched to a gene: 10. This CDR3 is 15 amino acids long. The CDR3 DNA sequence: TGCAGCGTTGAGCATCCGGGAGGGCCTGGAGAGACCCAGTACTTC. Protein: CSVEHPGGPGETQYF. The entire variable domain, with the rest obtained from reference TRBV29-1 and TRBJ2-5, is as follows: SAVISQKPSRDICQRGTSLTIQCQVDSQVTMMFWYRQQPGQSLTLIATANQGSEATYESGFVIDKFPISRPNLTFSTLTVSNMSPEDSSIYLCSVEHPGGPGETQYFGPGTRLLVL.

The CDR3 reads CASSQQGTAFSGNTIYF. The CDR3 nucleotides are TGCGCCAGCAGTCAACAAGGGACAGCATTCTCTGGAAACACCATATATTTT. The genes are TRBV4-1 and TRBJ1-3, with 7 positions matching TRBD1. Germline CDR1 MGHRA, CDR2 YSYEKL. V shed 6 bases and J 0 bases; nucleotides not matched to a gene: 11. This CDR3 has 17 amino acids.

V and J are TRBV27 and TRBJ2-2; 9 bases agree with TRBD2. V was pared by 0 bases and J by 7 bases, with 6 bases of the junction left unmatched. This CDR3 contains 16 residues. Germline V gives CDR1 MNHEY, CDR2 SMNVEV (reference sequence). CDR3 nucleotide sequence: TGTGCCAGCAGTTTATCGGCGGGGGGGCCGGGCGGGGAGCTGTTTTTT. Translation: CASSLSAGGPGGELFF.

The chain recombines TRBV4-1 with TRBJ2-1, with D perhaps TRBD2 (6 bases). V lost 4 bases and J lost 7, with 17 bases in between. The length of the CDR3 is 15 residues. Germline V gene sequence: CDR1 MGHRA, CDR2 YSYEKL. The CDR3, as DNA: TGCGCCAGCAGCCTAAGGGGACTGGGATTGAATGAGCAGTTCTTC. This encodes CASSLRGLGLNEQFF.

The chain uses TRBV13 and TRBJ2-1; D ambiguous. Between the trimmed V and J ends, which lost 5 bases and 8 bases, there was a span of 16 bases. The CDR3 consists of 14 residues. Looked up from germline, CDR1 is PRHDT and CDR2 is FYEKMQ (reference sequence). The DNA for the CDR3 is TGTGCCAGCAGCCCAGGAACCGTCGGGTATGAGCAGTTCTTC. It specifies CASSPGTVGYEQFF.

The chain has TRBV9 and TRBJ2-1; the match to TRBD2 covers 8 bases. The CDR3 is 15 amino acids. Germline-derived CDR1 and CDR2 are SGDLS and YYNGEE. The J segment lost 8 bases and the V segment lost 0 bases, leaving 7 bases of the junction unmatched. The CDR3 DNA reads TGTGCCAGCAGCGTAGCGGGAGGGCCTTATTATGAGCAGTTCTTC. Translated, it gives CASSVAGGPYYEQFF.

The chain is built from TRBV6-5 and TRBJ2-7; 8 positions agree with TRBD1. The germline gives CDR1 MNHEY, CDR2 SVGAGI. V gave up 8 bases and J gave up 5 bases; unmatched junction bases: 14. CDR3 length: 15 residues. As DNA, the CDR3 is TGTGCCAGCTCCCCTAATCAGGGGGCTGTCCACGAGCAGTACTTC. Its translation is CASSPNQGAVHEQYF.

A single count supports this clone. The CDR3: CASSTPSWASGGPSSYNEQFF. The CDR3 DNA is TGTGCCAGCAGCACCCCCTCCTGGGCTAGCGGGGGGCCGAGCTCCTACAATGAGCAGTTCTTC. This chain links TRBV7-8 with TRBJ2-1, with TRBD2 identical over 11 bases. CDR3 length: 21 amino acids. Germline CDR1 is SGHVS and CDR2 is FQNEAQ. J lost 0 bases, V lost 5 bases, and 18 bases had no gene match.

This chain connects TRBV4-1 to TRBJ2-3; no clear D. The CDR3 contains 17 residues. Germline V lookup: CDR1 MGHRA, CDR2 YSYEKL. Trimming took 1 base from V and 0 from J, leaving 14 bases between them. DNA of the CDR3: TGCGCCAGCAGCCAAGCCCCGGGTCCACCTAGCACAGATACGCAGTATTTT. This translates into CASSQAPGPPSTDTQYF.

This clone occurred once. The same CDR3 also results from other DNA sequences found in this sample. The chain couples TRBV28 to TRBJ1-1; tentative D call: TRBD1 (6 bases). Trimming cost V 6 bases and J 0 bases, with 11 bases left between them. The CDR3 is 14 amino acids. Looked up from germline, CDR1 is MDHEN and CDR2 is SYDVKM. The CDR3 DNA sequence: TGTGCCAGCAGCCTGGGGGCGTTGAACACTGAAGCTTTCTTT. As protein: CASSLGALNTEAFF.

The chain uses TRBV27 and TRBJ2-7; TRBD2 might be the D (5 bases). V lost 6 bases and J 6 bases, leaving 24 bases between the germline ends. The CDR3 runs 16 residues. Per germline, CDR1 MNHEY and CDR2 SMNVEV (reference sequence). The DNA of the CDR3 is TGTGCCAGCAGCCTCGAATCCGGGGTTCATGTCGCCGAGCAGTACTTC. Amino acid sequence: CASSLESGVHVAEQYF.

This rearrangement joins TRBV7-9 to TRBJ1-2; 7 positions match TRBD1. The V gene end was trimmed by 1 base and the J gene end by 2 bases; junction bases not matched to a gene: 7. This CDR3 contains 16 residues. Germline CDR1 SEHNR, CDR2 FQNEAQ (reference sequence). The CDR3 sequence is CASSLGVEQGNYGYTF. The CDR3 DNA reads as TGTGCCAGCAGCTTAGGGGTTGAACAGGGGAACTATGGCTACACCTTC.

The chain joins TRBV5-1 to TRBJ2-1; D may be TRBD2 (6 bases). Germline assignment: CDR1 SGHRS and CDR2 YFSETQ. Trimming removed 5 bases at V and 0 bases at J, with 9 bases between. This CDR3 is 14 amino acids long. CDR3 in DNA: TGCGCCAGCAGTTCTAGCGTCTCCTACAATGAGCAGTTCTTC. This translates into CASSSSVSYNEQFF.

The chain couples TRBV7-3 to TRBJ2-3; D perhaps matches TRBD2 (5 bases). Trimming shortened V by 0 bases and J by 0 bases, and 10 bases separated the two germline ends. The germline gives CDR1 SGHTA, CDR2 FQGTGA. The CDR3 contains 16 residues. Written as DNA, the CDR3 is TGTGCCAGCAGCTTAACAGGGCTAGCTAGCACAGATACGCAGTATTTT. It specifies CASSLTGLASTDTQYF.

This chain uses TRBV9 with TRBJ2-5; D is possibly TRBD1 (7 bases). V lost 0 bases and J lost 5, with 11 bases in between. This CDR3 is 14 amino acids long. CDR1 SGDLS and CDR2 YYNGEE come from the germline V gene. For the CDR3, the DNA is TGTGCCAGCAGCGTAGTAGGAGGGGGCGAGACCCAGTACTTC. This encodes CASSVVGGGETQYF.

This chain links TRBV5-1 with TRBJ2-7; 8 positions match TRBD1. Germline V CDR1 and CDR2: SGHRS, YFSETQ. Trimming cost V 3 bases and J 2 bases; bases outside gene matches: 4. The length of the CDR3 is 14 residues. The CDR3 bases are TGCGCCAGCAGCTCCGGGACAGGTCCCTACGAGCAGTACTTC. Its protein is CASSSGTGPYEQYF.

This chain connects TRBV7-2 to TRBJ2-5; weak D call: TRBD2 (5 bases). V was clipped by 3 bases and J by 4 bases, with 15 bases between them. CDR1 is SGHTA and CDR2 is FQGNSA in the germline V gene. This CDR3 spans 15 amino acids. The CDR3 nucleotides are TGTGCCAGCAGCTTCTCCCGCGGAGGTAGAGAGACCCAGTACTTC. Translation: CASSFSRGGRETQYF.

V is TRBV6-1 and J is TRBJ1-2; 9 bases are shared with TRBD1. The V gene's germline CDR1 is MNHNS and CDR2 SASEGT. The trim removed 4 bases at V and 6 bases at J, leaving 12 bases unmatched. The CDR3 length is 16 residues. CDR3 region: CASSGAPGQGSDGYTF. The CDR3 DNA sequence: TGTGCCAGCAGTGGAGCTCCGGGACAGGGATCGGATGGCTACACCTTC.

The chain couples TRBV19 to TRBJ1-5, with D perhaps TRBD1 (6 bases). The CDR3 is made up of 15 amino acids. Trimming took 5 bases from V and 0 from J, leaving 11 bases between them. Germline V gene lookup returns CDR1 LNHDA and CDR2 SQIVND (reference sequence). CDR3 residues: CASSEDRYSNQPQHF. The CDR3 DNA follows: TGTGCCAGTAGTGAGGACAGATATAGCAATCAGCCCCAGCATTTT. Full variable domain (outside the CDR3, taken from reference TRBV19 and TRBJ1-5): DGGITQSPKYLFRKEGQNVTLSCEQNLNHDAMYWYRQDPGQGLRLIYYSQIVNDFQKGDIAEGYSVSREKKESFPLTVTSAQKNPTAFYLCASSEDRYSNQPQHFGDGTRLSIL.